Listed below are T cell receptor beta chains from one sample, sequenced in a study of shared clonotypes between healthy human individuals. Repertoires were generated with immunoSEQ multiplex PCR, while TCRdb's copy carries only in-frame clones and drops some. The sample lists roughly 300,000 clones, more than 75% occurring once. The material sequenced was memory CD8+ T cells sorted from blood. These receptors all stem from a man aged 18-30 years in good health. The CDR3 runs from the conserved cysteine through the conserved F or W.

CASSSDPYQPQHF TRBV6-5 13 TRBJ1-5
CASSAHVVGQVGTDTQYF TRBV9 18 TRBJ2-3
CASSFPRSGGRHTEAFF TRBV5-1 17 TRBJ1-1
CASSELDRGNQPQHF TRBV6-1 15 TRBJ1-5
CASSLGVGPNEQFF TRBV7-2 14 TRBJ2-1
CSVGDSGSYNEQFF TRBV29-1 14 TRBJ2-1
CASEASGSFGYEQYF TRBV5-4 15 TRBJ2-7
CASSEDTGNRRYEQYF TRBV6-1 16 TRBJ2-7
CASSLERGGTEAFF TRBV5-5 14 TRBJ1-1
CATSGRAIHSGNTIYF TRBV2 16 TRBJ1-3
CASSRTVNTDTQYF TRBV4-1 14 TRBJ2-3
CSVDIRDGYEQYF TRBV29-1 13 TRBJ2-7
CASSDVIGSYNEQFF TRBV2 15 TRBJ2-1
CASSRNRTAPYEQYF TRBV11-1 15 TRBJ2-7
CASSQVRGEVYNEQFF TRBV4-2 16 TRBJ2-1
CASRARGQGNYGYTF TRBV13 15 TRBJ1-2
CAWSDVGGYNEQFF TRBV30 14 TRBJ2-1
CASSYPGTDQPQHF TRBV6-9 14 TRBJ1-5
CASDPPGQGPDRGAFF TRBV5-6 16 TRBJ1-1
CASSVSSGGSYNEQFF TRBV9 16 TRBJ2-1
CASKWTGGADTQYF TRBV2 14 TRBJ2-3
CASGTLSYTDTQYF TRBV2 14 TRBJ2-3
CASSNGLAGETQYF TRBV7-2 14 TRBJ2-5
CASSAPEVPNTGELFF TRBV7-9 16 TRBJ2-2
CARSIGLAVLDEQYF TRBV11-2 15 TRBJ2-7
CASSFESPQPSYEQYF TRBV7-4 16 TRBJ2-7
CAWSVHASGVFYEQYF TRBV30 16 TRBJ2-7
CASSLGSGSPVEQFF TRBV5-4 15 TRBJ2-1
CASSLVGWLASGTYEQYF TRBV5-6 18 TRBJ2-7
CASSQDPPSGVTDTQYF TRBV4-1 17 TRBJ2-3
CAWSVNWVDEQYF TRBV30 13 TRBJ2-7